This section outlines one TCR beta chain sequence together with its context. Its antigen is undetermined. J lost 2 bases, V lost 6 bases, and 7 bases had no gene match. The CDR3 is 16 amino acids. From germline, CDR1 is LNHDA and CDR2 SQIVND (reference sequence). TCRdb's table, derived via immunoSEQ multiplex PCR, lists solely in-frame clones and lacks some. The data hold around 43,000 clones, with around 80% observed a single time. The data stem from a study of PD-1 blockade in classical Hodgkin lymphoma. Study outcomes and limitations: Newly diagnosed patients had baseline TCR diversity that was reportedly lower than that of healthy donors. Patients who initiated nivolumab within 1 year of ASCT were excluded. It was among complete responders that baseline diversity resembled that of newly diagnosed patients.

Every one of the patients relapsed after autologous stem cell transplantation (brentuximab vedotin exposure was variable). This chain connects TRBV19 to TRBJ1-4, with 9 bases matching TRBD1. Sequencing used peripheral blood mononuclear cells (PBMCs), obtained at baseline. The sequence was collected from a human donor with classical Hodgkin lymphoma. The CDR3 nucleotides read TGTGCCAGTAGCAACAGGGGGCGATGGACTAATGAAAAACTGTTTTTT. As protein: CASSNRGRWTNEKLFF.